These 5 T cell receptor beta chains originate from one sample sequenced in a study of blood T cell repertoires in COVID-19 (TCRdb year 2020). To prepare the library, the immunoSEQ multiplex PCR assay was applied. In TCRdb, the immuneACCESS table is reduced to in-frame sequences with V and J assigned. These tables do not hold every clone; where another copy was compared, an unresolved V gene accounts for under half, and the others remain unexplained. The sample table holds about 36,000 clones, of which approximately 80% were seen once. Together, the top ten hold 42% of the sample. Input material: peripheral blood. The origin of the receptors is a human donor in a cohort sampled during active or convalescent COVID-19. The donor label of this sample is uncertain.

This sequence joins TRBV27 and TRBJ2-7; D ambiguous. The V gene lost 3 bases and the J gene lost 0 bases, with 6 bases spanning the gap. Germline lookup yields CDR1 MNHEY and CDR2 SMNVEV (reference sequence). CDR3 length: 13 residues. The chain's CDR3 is CASSFTDSYEQYF. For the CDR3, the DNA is TGTGCCAGCAGTTTTACAGACTCCTACGAGCAGTACTTC.

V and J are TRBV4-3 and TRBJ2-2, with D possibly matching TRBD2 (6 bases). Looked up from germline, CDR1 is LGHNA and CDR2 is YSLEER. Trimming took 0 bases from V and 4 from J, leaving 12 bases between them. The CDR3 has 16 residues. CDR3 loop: CASSQELGRSTGELFF. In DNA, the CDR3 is TGCGCCAGCAGCCAAGAGTTAGGGAGGTCCACCGGGGAGCTGTTTTTT.

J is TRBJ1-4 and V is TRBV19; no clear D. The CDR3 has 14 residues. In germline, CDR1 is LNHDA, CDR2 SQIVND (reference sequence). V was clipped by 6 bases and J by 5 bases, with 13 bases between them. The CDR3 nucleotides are TGTGCCAGTAGAGAGACGGAGACCAATGAAAAACTGTTTTTT. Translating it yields CASRETETNEKLFF.

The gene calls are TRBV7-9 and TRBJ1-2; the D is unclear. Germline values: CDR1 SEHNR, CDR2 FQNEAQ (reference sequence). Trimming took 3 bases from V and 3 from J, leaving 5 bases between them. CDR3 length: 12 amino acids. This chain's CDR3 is CASSFGDYGYTF. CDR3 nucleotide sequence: TGTGCCAGCAGCTTCGGGGACTATGGCTACACCTTC.

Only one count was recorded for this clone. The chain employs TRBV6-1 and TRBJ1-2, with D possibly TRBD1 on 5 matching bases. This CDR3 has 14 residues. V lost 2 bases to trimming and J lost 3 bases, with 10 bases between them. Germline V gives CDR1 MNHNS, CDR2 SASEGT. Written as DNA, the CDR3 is TGTGCCAGCAGTGAATTGGGCAGGGACTATGGCTACACCTTC. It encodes CASSELGRDYGYTF.